The next 12 T cell receptor beta chains were all read from a single sample in a study of PD-1 blockade in classical Hodgkin lymphoma. With no exception, relapse followed autologous stem cell transplantation in all patients, and brentuximab vedotin exposure varied. Clones were read by immunoSEQ multiplex PCR, and TCRdb kept only the in-frame ones, dropping some. In the table there are around 25,000 clones, 82% of which are singletons. The specimen was peripheral blood mononuclear cells (PBMCs), collected before the second cycle of nivolumab. These receptors originate from a human donor with classical Hodgkin lymphoma.

The CDR3: CASSLDLIADTQYF. The CDR3 DNA sequence: TGTGCCAGCAGCTTGGACTTAATCGCAGATACGCAGTATTTT. This chain uses TRBV7-6 with TRBJ2-3, with D possibly TRBD2 on 5 matching bases. The CDR3 totals 14 residues. The V end lost 3 bases, the J end lost 4 bases, and 11 bases lay between the germline ends. CDR1 and CDR2 (germline): SGHVS, FNYEAQ.

The CDR3 spells CASSSQTREQYF. CDR3 coding DNA: TGTGCCAGCTCATCCCAGACACGCGAGCAGTACTTC. The genes are TRBV18 and TRBJ2-7; D is ambiguous. The CDR3 runs to 12 residues. Germline CDR1 KGHSH, CDR2 LQKENI. The germline V and J ends were trimmed by 5 bases and 6 bases, with 11 bases remaining between them.

This chain uses TRBV4-3 with TRBJ2-3; perhaps TRBD2 as D (6 bases). CDR3 length: 15 amino acids. V shed 0 bases and J shed 3 bases, with 10 bases lying between them. Per the germline V gene, CDR1 is LGHNA and CDR2 is YSLEER. The DNA of the CDR3 is TGCGCCAGCAGCCAAGAGGGGGACTTTACAGATACGCAGTATTTT. Protein product: CASSQEGDFTDTQYF.

The chain links TRBV19 to TRBJ1-5, with D possibly matching TRBD1 (5 bases). Deletions cut 3 bases from V and 4 bases from J, with 7 bases between. The CDR3 consists of 13 residues. CDR1 and CDR2 (germline): LNHDA, SQIVND (reference sequence). CDR3 DNA: TGTGCCAGTAGTATTGAGGGGAATCAGCCCCAGCATTTT. This sequence encodes CASSIEGNQPQHF.

The chain employs TRBV21-1 and TRBJ2-7; TRBD2, the table's D call, lacks a check against the DNA. TRBV21-1 is a documented pseudogene. The CDR3 runs to 17 residues. CDR3 sequence: CASSKVTSGGSYYEQYF. The CDR3 DNA reads as TGTGCCAGCAGCAAGGTAACTAGCGGGGGGAGTTACTACGAGCAGTACTTC.

The chain uses TRBV7-2 and TRBJ2-7, with TRBD2 matching 12 bases. V lost 1 base, J lost 0 bases, and 7 bases stayed unmatched. The CDR3 spans 18 residues. Per the germline V gene, CDR1 is SGHTA and CDR2 is FQGNSA. DNA of the CDR3: TGTGCCAGCAGCTTAGAGACTAGCGGGGGCCTAAGCTCCTACGAGCAGTACTTC. Translating gives CASSLETSGGLSSYEQYF.

The chain uses TRBV27 and TRBJ2-1, with TRBD2 matching 7 bases. CDR3 length: 15 residues. Germline CDR1 and CDR2: MNHEY and SMNVEV (reference sequence). Losses at the gene ends were 2 bases for V and 4 bases for J; bases not matched to a gene: 5. The CDR3 spells CASSLGAGDYNEQFF. The CDR3 nucleotides are TGTGCCAGCAGTTTAGGGGCGGGGGATTACAATGAGCAGTTCTTC.

This clone was picked up one time. The genes are TRBV7-6 and TRBJ2-7, with 7 nucleotides matching TRBD1. The J segment lost 5 bases and the V segment lost 5 bases, leaving 12 bases of the junction unmatched. The CDR3 contains 15 residues. Germline assignment: CDR1 SGHVS and CDR2 FNYEAQ. CDR3 in DNA: TGTGCCAGCAGCGCCAACCGACAGGGCGTGGACGAGCAGTACTTC. This translates into CASSANRQGVDEQYF. Filled out from reference TRBV7-6 and TRBJ2-7, the complete variable domain reads GAGVSQSPRYKVTKRGQDVALRCDPISGHVSLYWYRQALGQGPEFLTYFNYEAQQDKSGLPNDRFSAERPEGSISTLTIQRTEQRDSAMYRCASSANRQGVDEQYFGPGTRLTVT.

This chain links TRBV27 with TRBJ2-3, with D maybe TRBD2 (5 bases). The germline V gene has CDR1 MNHEY and CDR2 SMNVEV (reference sequence). Trimming shortened V by 6 bases and J by 4 bases, and 11 bases separated the two germline ends. This CDR3 has 13 residues. The CDR3 DNA reads TGTGCCAGCAGCCCCAGGCGGGCAGATACGCAGTATTTT. Translation: CASSPRRADTQYF.

V and J are TRBV5-6 and TRBJ2-2; 13 nucleotides match TRBD2. The CDR3 extends over 19 amino acids. CDR1 and CDR2 (germline): SGHDT, YYEEEE. J lost 4 bases, V lost 2 bases, and 11 bases had no gene match. CDR3 in amino acids: CASSFALAGGPRGTGELFF. CDR3 nucleotides: TGTGCCAGCAGCTTTGCACTAGCGGGGGGGCCAAGGGGCACCGGGGAGCTGTTTTTT.

The rearrangement links TRBV25-1 to TRBJ2-3; tentatively, D is TRBD1 or TRBD2 (6 bases each). Per germline, CDR1 MGHDK and CDR2 SYGVNS. V dropped 7 bases and J dropped 5 bases, with 22 bases sitting between them. This CDR3 contains 16 residues. This CDR3 reads CASKKGGLAFGDTQYF. The CDR3 DNA is TGTGCCAGCAAGAAGGGGGGACTCGCATTTGGAGATACGCAGTATTTT.

The V call is TRBV15, the J call TRBJ1-1; no reliable D call. This CDR3 region has 12 residues. V was clipped by 3 bases and J by 3 bases, with 5 bases between them. CDR1 is LNHNV, CDR2 YYDKDF, per germline (reference sequence). The CDR3 DNA reads as TGTGCCACCAGCAGGGTCCACACTGAAGCTTTCTTT. It translates to CATSRVHTEAFF. Filled out from reference TRBV15 and TRBJ1-1, the complete variable domain reads DAMVIQNPRYQVTQFGKPVTLSCSQTLNHNVMYWYQQKSSQAPKLLFHYYDKDFNNEADTPDNFQSRRPNTSFCFLDIRSPGLGDTAMYLCATSRVHTEAFFGQGTRLTVV.